One sample yielded the 17 T cell receptor beta chains listed below, sequenced in a study of blood T cell repertoires in COVID-19. TCRdb's copy holds only in-frame clones and misses some; the assay was immunoSEQ multiplex PCR. The table lists some 340,000 clones, over 90% of them singletons, with 3.9% in the top ten. Source material: PBMCs or T cells enriched from blood (not recorded which). Receptors were obtained from a woman between 25 and 40 years old who had been exposed to COVID-19.

This clone was seen only once. The chain carries TRBV15 and TRBJ1-2, with 8 bases identical to TRBD1. V lost 0 bases to trimming and J lost 7 bases; unmatched junction nucleotides: 4. CDR3 length: 14 amino acids. Germline V gene data show CDR1 as LNHNV and CDR2 as YYDKDF (reference sequence). DNA of the CDR3: TGTGCCACCAGCAGAGACAGGGGGCGGATTGGCTACACCTTC. This sequence encodes CATSRDRGRIGYTF.

This clone appeared a single time. The rearrangement uses TRBV6-5 and TRBJ1-3, with D maybe TRBD1 (6 bases). Germline CDR1 reads MNHEY; CDR2 reads SVGAGI. Trimming cost V 11 bases and J 2 bases, with 19 bases left between them. This CDR3 is built from 15 residues. Here the CDR3 DNA reads TGTGCCTCCCAGGGGCAGGGGAGGGCTGGAAACACCATATATTTT. Its translation: CASQGQGRAGNTIYF.

The rearrangement links TRBV7-7 to TRBJ2-5, with unresolved D. Germline V gives CDR1 SSHAT, CDR2 FNYEAQ (reference sequence). Trimming cost V 5 bases and J 5 bases, with 9 bases left between them. This CDR3 contains 12 residues. The chain's CDR3 is CASSPYGETQYF. CDR3 DNA sequence: TGTGCCAGCAGCCCCTACGGGGAGACCCAGTACTTC.

The chain uses TRBV6-1 and TRBJ1-1; D might be TRBD1 (5 bases). This CDR3 is 16 amino acids long. Trimming cost V 1 base and J 2 bases, with 14 bases left between them. CDR1 and CDR2 from the germline V gene are MNHNS and SASEGT. CDR3 sequence reads: CASSEGAGTLNTEAFF. For the CDR3, the DNA is TGTGCCAGCAGTGAAGGTGCCGGGACTCTAAACACTGAAGCTTTCTTT.

This clone was recorded a few times. This chain connects TRBV10-3 to TRBJ1-2; the D gene is possibly TRBD1 (5 bases). The germline gives CDR1 ENHRY, CDR2 SYGVKD. The V end lost 5 bases, the J end lost 4 bases, and 8 bases lay between the germline ends. This CDR3 spans 12 amino acids. CDR3 in DNA: TGTGCCATCAGTCCGACAGCCTATGGCTACACCTTC. Translated, it gives CAISPTAYGYTF.

The CDR3 here is CATSSARTSGPEETQYF. CDR3 nucleotide sequence: TGTGCCACCAGCAGTGCTAGGACTAGCGGGCCGGAGGAGACCCAGTACTTC. The rearrangement uses TRBV15 and TRBJ2-5; the match to TRBD2 covers 11 bases. The CDR3 consists of 17 residues. Germline V gene sequence: CDR1 LNHNV, CDR2 YYDKDF (reference sequence). After removal of 3 bases from V and 5 bases from J, the junction contained 11 bases not matched to a gene. The full variable domain, its missing parts supplied by reference TRBV15 and TRBJ2-5, is DAMVIQNPRYQVTQFGKPVTLSCSQTLNHNVMYWYQQKSSQAPKLLFHYYDKDFNNEADTPDNFQSRRPNTSFCFLDIRSPGLGDTAMYLCATSSARTSGPEETQYFGPGTRLLVL.

The rearrangement links TRBV9 to TRBJ1-6, with 10 bases that match TRBD1. V lost 4 bases, J lost 9 bases, and 10 bases stayed unmatched. The CDR3 sequence is 16 residues long. CDR1 and CDR2 (germline): SGDLS, YYNGEE. This CDR3 is CASSLRQGAVGSPLHF. The DNA of the CDR3 is TGTGCCAGCAGCCTCAGACAGGGGGCAGTGGGTTCACCCCTCCACTTT. Supplemented by reference TRBV9 and TRBJ1-6, the full variable domain reads DSGVTQTPKHLITATGQRVTLRCSPRSGDLSVYWYQQSLDQGLQFLIQYYNGEERAKGNILERFSAQQFPDLHSELNLSSLELGDSALYFCASSLRQGAVGSPLHFGNGTRLTVT.

This chain links TRBV12-3 or TRBV12-4 with TRBJ1-5; 7 bases match TRBD1. The J segment lost 3 bases and the V segment lost 6 bases, leaving 2 bases of the junction unmatched. The CDR3 totals 13 residues. In DNA, the CDR3 is TGTGCCAGCAGGACAGGGACCAATCAGCCCCAGCATTTT. Translated: CASRTGTNQPQHF.

V is TRBV5-1 and J is TRBJ2-1; 9 bases are a match to TRBD1. The V gene end was trimmed by 0 bases and the J gene end by 3 bases; junction bases not matched to a gene: 4. There are 16 residues in the CDR3. The germline V gene has CDR1 SGHRS and CDR2 YFSETQ. Here the CDR3 reads CASSLDPGQGYNEQFF. CDR3 nucleotide sequence: TGCGCCAGCAGCTTGGACCCGGGACAGGGCTACAATGAGCAGTTCTTC.

The chain uses TRBV19 and TRBJ2-1; TRBD1 agrees at 7 bases. From germline, CDR1 is LNHDA and CDR2 SQIVND (reference sequence). V lost 8 bases, J lost 8 bases, and 21 bases stayed unmatched. The CDR3 sequence is 17 residues long. The CDR3 DNA reads as TGTGCCAGTTCTTTATCCCGACAGGGAAGGTCTGGCGATGAGCAGTTCTTC. Amino acid sequence: CASSLSRQGRSGDEQFF.

This rearrangement joins TRBV7-8 to TRBJ2-1, with 11 bases that match TRBD1. The CDR3 has 13 amino acids. Looked up from germline, CDR1 is SGHVS and CDR2 is FQNEAQ. The V segment lost 5 bases and the J segment 7 bases; nucleotides outside the gene matches: 1. The CDR3 DNA is TGTGCCAGCAGCCGGGACAGGGGGAATGAGCAGTTCTTC. It codes for CASSRDRGNEQFF.

The rearrangement links TRBV7-6 to TRBJ2-7; 11 nucleotides line up with TRBD2. Unmatched junction bases numbered 3, after V lost 5 bases and J lost 0 bases. From germline, CDR1 is SGHVS and CDR2 FNYEAQ. CDR3 size: 15 residues. The CDR3 DNA is TGTGCCAGCAGCCCTCTAGCGGGGGGCTCCTACGAGCAGTACTTC. It translates to CASSPLAGGSYEQYF. Supplemented by reference TRBV7-6 and TRBJ2-7, the full variable domain reads GAGVSQSPRYKVTKRGQDVALRCDPISGHVSLYWYRQALGQGPEFLTYFNYEAQQDKSGLPNDRFSAERPEGSISTLTIQRTEQRDSAMYRCASSPLAGGSYEQYFGPGTRLTVT.

This chain connects TRBV5-1 to TRBJ2-7, with a possible D match to TRBD2 (5 bases). The CDR3 covers 15 residues. CDR1 is SGHRS, CDR2 YFSETQ, per germline. V lost 1 base and J 3 bases, leaving 14 bases between the germline ends. The CDR3 protein is CASSLIPGGYYEQYF. The CDR3 region has the DNA TGCGCCAGCAGCTTGATTCCGGGCGGGTACTACGAGCAGTACTTC.

The chain combines TRBV29-1 with TRBJ2-1, with 7 bases identical to TRBD1. The CDR3 sequence is 13 residues long. V shed 5 bases, J shed 10 bases, and the junction held 11 bases outside the gene matches. Germline CDR1 reads SQVTM; CDR2 reads ANQGSEA. CDR3 bases: TGCAGCGTTTTCCAGACTACAGGGGCCGAGCAGTTCTTC. This codes for CSVFQTTGAEQFF.

The J gene is TRBJ2-1, the V gene TRBV5-1, with D hard to call. CDR3 length equals 16 residues. Germline CDR1 is SGHRS and CDR2 is YFSETQ. Trimming stripped 0 bases from V and 0 bases from J, with 10 bases between. In DNA, the CDR3 is TGCGCCAGCAGCTTGGGTGTCTCCAGCTCCTACAATGAGCAGTTCTTC. Encoded protein: CASSLGVSSSYNEQFF.

The chain is built from TRBV15 and TRBJ2-7; TRBD1 might be the D (5 bases). Trimming pared 5 bases from V and 1 base from J, leaving 12 bases between. Germline V gene data show CDR1 as LNHNV and CDR2 as YYDKDF (reference sequence). The CDR3 sequence is 14 residues long. Here the CDR3 DNA reads TGTGCCACCAGCGCTCGAGACAGTTCCTACGAGCAGTACTTC. As protein: CATSARDSSYEQYF.

Only a few counts were recorded for this clone. The CDR3 region has the DNA TGTGCCAGCAGCCAAGACCCTTTCGCAGAGAACACCGGGGAGCTGTTTTTT. The encoded protein is CASSQDPFAENTGELFF. The chain joins TRBV3-1 (or the pseudogene TRBV3-2) to TRBJ2-2; no firm D call. CDR1 and CDR2 (germline): LGHDT, YNNKEL (reference sequence). Trimming took 0 bases from V and 1 from J, leaving 12 bases between them. The CDR3 extends over 17 amino acids.